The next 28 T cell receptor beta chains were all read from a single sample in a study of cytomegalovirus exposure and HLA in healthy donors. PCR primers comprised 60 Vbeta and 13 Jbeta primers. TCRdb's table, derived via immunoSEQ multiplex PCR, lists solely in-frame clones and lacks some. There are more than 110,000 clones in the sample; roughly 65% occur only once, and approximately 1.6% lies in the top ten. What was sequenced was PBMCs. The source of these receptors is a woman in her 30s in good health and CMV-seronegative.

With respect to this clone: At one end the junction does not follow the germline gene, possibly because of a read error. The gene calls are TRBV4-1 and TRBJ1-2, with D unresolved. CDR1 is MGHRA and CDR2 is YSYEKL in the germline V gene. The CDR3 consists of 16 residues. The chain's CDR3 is CASSHGLAGNLYGYTF. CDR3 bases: TGTGCCAGCAGCCACGGGTTAGCGGGAAACCTCTATGGCTACACCTTC.

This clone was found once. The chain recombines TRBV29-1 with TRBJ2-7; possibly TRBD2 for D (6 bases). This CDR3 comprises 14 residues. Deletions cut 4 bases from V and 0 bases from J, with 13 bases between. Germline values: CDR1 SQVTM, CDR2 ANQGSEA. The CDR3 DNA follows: TGCAGCGTTGGGGGCCGGAGGGGCTCCTACGAGCAGTACTTC. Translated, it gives CSVGGRRGSYEQYF.

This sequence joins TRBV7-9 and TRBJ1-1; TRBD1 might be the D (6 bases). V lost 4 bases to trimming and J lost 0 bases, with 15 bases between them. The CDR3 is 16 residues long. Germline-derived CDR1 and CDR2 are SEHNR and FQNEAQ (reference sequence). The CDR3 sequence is CASSSKRTAMNTEAFF. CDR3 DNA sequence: TGTGCCAGCAGCTCGAAGCGGACAGCCATGAACACTGAAGCTTTCTTT.

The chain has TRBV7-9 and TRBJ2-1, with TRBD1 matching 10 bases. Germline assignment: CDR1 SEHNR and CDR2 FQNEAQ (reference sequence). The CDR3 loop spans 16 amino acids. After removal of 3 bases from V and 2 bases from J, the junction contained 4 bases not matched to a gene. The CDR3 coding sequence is TGTGCCAGCAGCTTGACGGACAGGGGGGCCTACAATGAGCAGTTCTTC. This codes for CASSLTDRGAYNEQFF. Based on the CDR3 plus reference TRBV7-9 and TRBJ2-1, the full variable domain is DTGVSQNPRHKITKRGQNVTFRCDPISEHNRLYWYRQTLGQGPEFLTYFQNEAQLEKSRLLSDRFSAERPKGSFSTLEIQRTEQGDSAMYLCASSLTDRGAYNEQFFGPGTRLTVL.

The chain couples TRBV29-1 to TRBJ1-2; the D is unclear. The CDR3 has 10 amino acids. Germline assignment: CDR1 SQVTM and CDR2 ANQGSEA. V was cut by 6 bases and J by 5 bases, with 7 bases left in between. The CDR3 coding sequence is TGCAGCGTGGAGCAGTATGGCTACACCTTC. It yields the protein CSVEQYGYTF.

CDR3 coding DNA: TGTGCCAGCAGTGGGGGACTGTCAAATGAGCAGTTCTTC. The encoded protein is CASSGGLSNEQFF. The chain joins TRBV2 to TRBJ2-1; possible D gene TRBD2, 6 bases. The V and J ends lost 4 bases and 7 bases respectively, with 11 bases between them. This CDR3 has 13 residues. Germline loops: CDR1 SNHLY, CDR2 FYNNEI.

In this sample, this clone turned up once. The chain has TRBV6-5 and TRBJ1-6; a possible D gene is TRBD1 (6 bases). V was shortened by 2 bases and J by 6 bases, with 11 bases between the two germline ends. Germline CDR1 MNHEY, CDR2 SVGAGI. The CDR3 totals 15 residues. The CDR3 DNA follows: TGTGCCAGCAGTTACCGGGACACCCGTAATTCACCCCTCCACTTT. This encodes CASSYRDTRNSPLHF.

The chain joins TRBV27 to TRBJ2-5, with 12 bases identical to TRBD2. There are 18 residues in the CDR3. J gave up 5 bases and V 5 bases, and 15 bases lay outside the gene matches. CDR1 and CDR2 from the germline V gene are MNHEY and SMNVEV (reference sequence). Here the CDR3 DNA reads TGTGCCAGCAGTCCTCAACTAGCGGGGGGCTTTTACGCCGAGACCCAGTACTTC. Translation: CASSPQLAGGFYAETQYF.

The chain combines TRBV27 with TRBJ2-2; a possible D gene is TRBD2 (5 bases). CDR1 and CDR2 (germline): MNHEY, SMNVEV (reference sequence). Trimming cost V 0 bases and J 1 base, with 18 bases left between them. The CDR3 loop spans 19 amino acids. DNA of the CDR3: TGTGCCAGCAGTTTATCGGGGAGTGGTTTAGGCTGGAACACCGGGGAGCTGTTTTTT. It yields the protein CASSLSGSGLGWNTGELFF.

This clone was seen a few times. The CDR3 loop reads CASSNRGTAYNEQFF. CDR3 nucleotide sequence: TGTGCCAGTAGCAACAGGGGGACTGCCTACAATGAGCAGTTCTTC. The chain carries TRBV19 and TRBJ2-1, with TRBD1 matching over 8 bases. Germline CDR1 LNHDA, CDR2 SQIVND (reference sequence). V shed 6 bases and J 2 bases; nucleotides not matched to a gene: 6. The CDR3 covers 15 residues.

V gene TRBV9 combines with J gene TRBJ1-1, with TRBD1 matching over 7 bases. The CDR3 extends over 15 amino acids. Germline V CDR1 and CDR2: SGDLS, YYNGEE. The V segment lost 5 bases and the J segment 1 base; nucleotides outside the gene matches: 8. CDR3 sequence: CASSDRTGWNTEAFF. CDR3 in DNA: TGTGCCAGCAGTGATCGGACAGGCTGGAACACTGAAGCTTTCTTT.

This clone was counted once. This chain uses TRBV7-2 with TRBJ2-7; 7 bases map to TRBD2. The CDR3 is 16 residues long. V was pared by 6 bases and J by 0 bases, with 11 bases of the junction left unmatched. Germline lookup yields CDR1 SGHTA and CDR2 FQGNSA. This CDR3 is CASRLIGGGSSYEQYF. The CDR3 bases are TGTGCCAGCAGATTAATTGGGGGGGGGAGCTCCTACGAGCAGTACTTC.

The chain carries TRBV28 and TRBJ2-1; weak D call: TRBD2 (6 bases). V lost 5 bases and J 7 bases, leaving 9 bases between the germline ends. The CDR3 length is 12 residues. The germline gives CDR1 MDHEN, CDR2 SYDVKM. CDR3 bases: TGTGCCAGCAGTGGGACTTGGAATGAGCAGTTCTTC. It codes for CASSGTWNEQFF.

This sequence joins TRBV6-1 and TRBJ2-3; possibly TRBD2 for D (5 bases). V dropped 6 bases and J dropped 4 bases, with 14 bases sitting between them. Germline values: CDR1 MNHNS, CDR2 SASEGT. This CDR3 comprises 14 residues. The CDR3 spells CASSGLATADTQYF. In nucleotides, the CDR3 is TGTGCCAGCAGCGGCCTAGCTACGGCAGATACGCAGTATTTT.

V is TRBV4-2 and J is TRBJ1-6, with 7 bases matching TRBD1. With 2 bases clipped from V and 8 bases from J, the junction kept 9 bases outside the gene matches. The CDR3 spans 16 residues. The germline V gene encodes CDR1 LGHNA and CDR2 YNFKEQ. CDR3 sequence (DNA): TGTGCCAGCAGCCAAATATTACAGGGGATCCATTCACCCCTCCACTTT. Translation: CASSQILQGIHSPLHF.

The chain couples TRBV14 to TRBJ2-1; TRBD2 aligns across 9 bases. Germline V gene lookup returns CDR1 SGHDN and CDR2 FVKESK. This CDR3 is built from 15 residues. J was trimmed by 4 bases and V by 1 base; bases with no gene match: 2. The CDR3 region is CASSQGAGGYNEQFF. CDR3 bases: TGTGCCAGCAGCCAAGGCGCGGGAGGGTACAATGAGCAGTTCTTC.

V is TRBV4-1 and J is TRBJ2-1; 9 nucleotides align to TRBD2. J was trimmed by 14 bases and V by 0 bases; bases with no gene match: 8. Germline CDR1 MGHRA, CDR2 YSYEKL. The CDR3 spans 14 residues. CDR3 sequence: CASSQDSVGLAEFF. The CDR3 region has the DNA TGCGCCAGCAGCCAAGATTCGGTGGGACTAGCCGAGTTCTTC.

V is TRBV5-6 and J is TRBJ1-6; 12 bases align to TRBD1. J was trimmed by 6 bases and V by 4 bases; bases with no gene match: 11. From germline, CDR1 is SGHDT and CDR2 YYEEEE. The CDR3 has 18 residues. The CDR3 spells CASSLGQGATLPNSPLHF. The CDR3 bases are TGTGCCAGCAGCCTGGGACAGGGGGCTACGCTGCCTAATTCACCCCTCCACTTT.

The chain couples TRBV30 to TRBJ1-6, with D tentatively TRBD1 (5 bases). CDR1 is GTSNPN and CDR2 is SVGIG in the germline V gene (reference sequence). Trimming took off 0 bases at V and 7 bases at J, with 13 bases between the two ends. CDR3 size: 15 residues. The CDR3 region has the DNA TGTGCCTGGAGTGTTGGGGGGGGGAGAAATTCACCCCTCCACTTT. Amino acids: CAWSVGGGRNSPLHF.

CDR3 in amino acids: CASSGTGGAYNEQFF. For the CDR3, the DNA is TGTGCCAGCTCCGGGACAGGGGGCGCTTACAATGAGCAGTTCTTC. The chain combines TRBV18 with TRBJ2-1, with 12 nucleotides matching TRBD1. V dropped 6 bases and J dropped 4; count of bases not matched to a gene: 4. This CDR3 is 15 amino acids long. Germline V gene data show CDR1 as KGHSH and CDR2 as LQKENI.

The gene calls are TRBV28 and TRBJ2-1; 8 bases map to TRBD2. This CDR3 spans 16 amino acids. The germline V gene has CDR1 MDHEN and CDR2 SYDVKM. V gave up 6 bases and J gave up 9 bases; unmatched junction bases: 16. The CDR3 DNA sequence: TGTGCCAGCAGACCTCCTACCGGACTAGCTAGGGGTGAGCAGTTCTTC. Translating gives CASRPPTGLARGEQFF.

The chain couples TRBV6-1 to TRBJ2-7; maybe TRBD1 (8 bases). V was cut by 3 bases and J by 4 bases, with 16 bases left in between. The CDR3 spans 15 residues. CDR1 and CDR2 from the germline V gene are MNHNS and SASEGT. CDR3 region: CASSDSGTGQYEQYF. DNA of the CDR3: TGTGCCAGCAGTGACAGCGGGACAGGCCAATACGAGCAGTACTTC.

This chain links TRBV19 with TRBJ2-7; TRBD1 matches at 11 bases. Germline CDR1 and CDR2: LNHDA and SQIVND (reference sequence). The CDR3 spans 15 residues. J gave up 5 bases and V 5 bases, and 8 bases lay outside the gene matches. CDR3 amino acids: CASSPGTGGINEQYF. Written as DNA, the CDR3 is TGTGCCAGTAGTCCGGGGACAGGGGGGATCAACGAGCAGTACTTC.

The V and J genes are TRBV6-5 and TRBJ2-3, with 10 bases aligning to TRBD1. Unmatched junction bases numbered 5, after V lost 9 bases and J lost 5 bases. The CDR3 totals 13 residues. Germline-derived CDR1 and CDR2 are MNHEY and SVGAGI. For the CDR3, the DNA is TGTGCCAGTTGGACAGGGGGAGTAGATACGCAGTATTTT. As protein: CASWTGGVDTQYF.

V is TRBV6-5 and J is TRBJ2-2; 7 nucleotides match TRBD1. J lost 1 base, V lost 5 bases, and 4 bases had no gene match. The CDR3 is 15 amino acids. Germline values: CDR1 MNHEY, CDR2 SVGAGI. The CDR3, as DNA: TGTGCCAGCAGTCCGCGACAGGGGAACACCGGGGAGCTGTTTTTT. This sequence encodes CASSPRQGNTGELFF.

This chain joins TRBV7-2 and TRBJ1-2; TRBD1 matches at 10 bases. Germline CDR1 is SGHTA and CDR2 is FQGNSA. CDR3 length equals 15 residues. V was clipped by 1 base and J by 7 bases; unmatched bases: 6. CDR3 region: CASSLGTGGFSGYTF. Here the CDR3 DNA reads TGTGCCAGCAGCTTAGGGACAGGGGGATTTAGTGGCTACACCTTC.

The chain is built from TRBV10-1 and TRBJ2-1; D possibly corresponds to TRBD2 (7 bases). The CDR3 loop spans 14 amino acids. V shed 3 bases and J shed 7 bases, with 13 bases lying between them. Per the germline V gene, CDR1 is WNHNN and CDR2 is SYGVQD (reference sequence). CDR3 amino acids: CASSEPEGGNEQFF. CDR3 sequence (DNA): TGCGCCAGCAGTGAACCGGAGGGGGGGAATGAGCAGTTCTTC.

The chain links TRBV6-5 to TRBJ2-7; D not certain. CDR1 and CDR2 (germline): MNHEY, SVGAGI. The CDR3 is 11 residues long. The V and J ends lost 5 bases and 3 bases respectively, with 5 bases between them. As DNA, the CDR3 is TGTGCCAGCAGTAACAACTACGAGCAGTACTTC. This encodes CASSNNYEQYF.